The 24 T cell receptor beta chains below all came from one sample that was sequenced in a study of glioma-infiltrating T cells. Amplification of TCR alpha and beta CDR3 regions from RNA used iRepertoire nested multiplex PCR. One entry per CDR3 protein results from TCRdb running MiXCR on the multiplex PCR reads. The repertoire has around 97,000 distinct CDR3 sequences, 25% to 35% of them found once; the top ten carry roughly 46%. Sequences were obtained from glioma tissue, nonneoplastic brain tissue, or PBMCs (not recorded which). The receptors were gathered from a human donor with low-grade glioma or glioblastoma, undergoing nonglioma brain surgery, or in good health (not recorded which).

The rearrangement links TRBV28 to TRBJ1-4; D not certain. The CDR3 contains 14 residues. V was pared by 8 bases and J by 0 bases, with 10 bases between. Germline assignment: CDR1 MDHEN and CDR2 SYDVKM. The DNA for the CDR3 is TGTGCCAGCCAGGCACAACCAACTAATGAAAAACTGTTTTTT. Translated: CASQAQPTNEKLFF.

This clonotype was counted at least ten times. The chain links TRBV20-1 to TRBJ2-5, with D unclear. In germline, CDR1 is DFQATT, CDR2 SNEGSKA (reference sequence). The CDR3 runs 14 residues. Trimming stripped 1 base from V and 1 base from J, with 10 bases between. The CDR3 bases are TGCAGTGCTAGAGCCCGACGACCCCAAGAGACCCAGTACTTC. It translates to CSARARRPQETQYF.

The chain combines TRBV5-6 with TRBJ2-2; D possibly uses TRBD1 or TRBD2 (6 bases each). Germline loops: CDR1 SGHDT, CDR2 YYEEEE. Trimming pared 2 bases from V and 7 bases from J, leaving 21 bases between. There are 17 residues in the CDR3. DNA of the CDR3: TGTGCCAGCAGCTTAGTCTTTACGGGGGCGCAAGGCGGGGAGCTGTTTTTT. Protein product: CASSLVFTGAQGGELFF.

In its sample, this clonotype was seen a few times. This chain's CDR3 is CASSPGQQVDTQYF. The CDR3 nucleotides read TGCGCCAGCAGCCCGGGACAGCAAGTGGATACGCAGTATTTT. The V call is TRBV5-1, the J call TRBJ2-3; 7 nucleotides line up with TRBD1. V dropped 4 bases and J dropped 6; count of bases not matched to a gene: 8. The CDR3 is made up of 14 amino acids. CDR1 is SGHRS, CDR2 YFSETQ, per germline. Together with reference TRBV5-1 and TRBJ2-3, the CDR3 gives the full variable domain: KAGVTQTPRYLIKTRGQQVTLSCSPISGHRSVSWYQQTPGQGLQFLFEYFSETQRNKGNFPGRFSGRQFSNSRSEMNVSTLELGDSALYLCASSPGQQVDTQYFGPGTRLTVL.

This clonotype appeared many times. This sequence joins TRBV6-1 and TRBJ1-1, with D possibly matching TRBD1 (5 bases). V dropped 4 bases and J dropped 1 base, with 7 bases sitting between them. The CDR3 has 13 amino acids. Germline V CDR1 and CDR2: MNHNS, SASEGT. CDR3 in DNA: TGTGCCAGCAGTGTTGGACAGAACACTGAAGCTTTCTTT. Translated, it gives CASSVGQNTEAFF.

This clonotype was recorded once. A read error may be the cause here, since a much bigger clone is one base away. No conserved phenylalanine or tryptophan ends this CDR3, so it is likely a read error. The CDR3 is CGVAASTDTQYL. CDR3 DNA sequence: TGTGGGGTTGCGGCTAGCACAGATACGCAGTATTTG. J is TRBJ2-3 and V is TRBV2; D not resolved. The CDR3 contains 12 residues. Germline CDR1 and CDR2: SNHLY and FYNNEI.

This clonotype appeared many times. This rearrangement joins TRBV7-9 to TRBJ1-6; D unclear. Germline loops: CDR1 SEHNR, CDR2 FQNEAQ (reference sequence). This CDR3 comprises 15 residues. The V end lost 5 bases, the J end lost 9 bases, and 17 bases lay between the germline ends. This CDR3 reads CASSPEVLLPSPLHF. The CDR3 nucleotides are TGTGCCAGCAGCCCAGAGGTCCTCCTCCCTTCACCCCTCCACTTT.

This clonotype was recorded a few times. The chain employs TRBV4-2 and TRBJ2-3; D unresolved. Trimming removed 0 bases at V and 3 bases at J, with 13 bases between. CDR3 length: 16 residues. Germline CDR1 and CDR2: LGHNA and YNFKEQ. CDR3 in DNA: TGTGCCAGCAGCCAAGAGGTGGGCATCTCGACAGATACGCAGTATTTT. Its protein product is CASSQEVGISTDTQYF.

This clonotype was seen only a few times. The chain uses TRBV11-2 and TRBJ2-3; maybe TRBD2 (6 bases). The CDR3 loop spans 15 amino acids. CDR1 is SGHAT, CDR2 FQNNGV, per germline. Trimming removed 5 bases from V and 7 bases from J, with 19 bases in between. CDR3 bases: TGTGCCAGCAGCCTCCGGAACACCCGCGGGAATACGCAGTATTTT. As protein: CASSLRNTRGNTQYF.

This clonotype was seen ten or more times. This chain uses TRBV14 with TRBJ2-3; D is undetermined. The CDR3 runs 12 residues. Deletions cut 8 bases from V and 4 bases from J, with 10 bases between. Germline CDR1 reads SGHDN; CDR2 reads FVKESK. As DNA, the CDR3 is TGTGCCAGCGGAGCAAGAGCAGATACGCAGTATTTT. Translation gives CASGARADTQYF. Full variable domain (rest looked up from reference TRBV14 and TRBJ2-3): EAGVTQFPSHSVIEKGQTVTLRCDPISGHDNLYWYRRVMGKEIKFLLHFVKESKQDESGMPNNRFLAERTGGTYSTLKVQPAELEDSGVYFCASGARADTQYFGPGTRLTVL.

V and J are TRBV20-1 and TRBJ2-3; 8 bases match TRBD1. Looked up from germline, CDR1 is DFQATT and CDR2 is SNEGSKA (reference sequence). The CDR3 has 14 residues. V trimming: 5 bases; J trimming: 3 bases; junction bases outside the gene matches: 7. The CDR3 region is CSAAQDRATDTQYF. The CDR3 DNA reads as TGCAGTGCTGCTCAGGACAGGGCAACAGATACGCAGTATTTT.

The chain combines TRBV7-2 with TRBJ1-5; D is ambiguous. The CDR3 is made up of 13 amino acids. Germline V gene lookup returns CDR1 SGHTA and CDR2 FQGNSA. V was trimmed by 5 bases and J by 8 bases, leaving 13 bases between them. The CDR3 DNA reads TGTGCCAGCAGCCTGGGCCCGCAGAAGCCCCAGCATTTT. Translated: CASSLGPQKPQHF.

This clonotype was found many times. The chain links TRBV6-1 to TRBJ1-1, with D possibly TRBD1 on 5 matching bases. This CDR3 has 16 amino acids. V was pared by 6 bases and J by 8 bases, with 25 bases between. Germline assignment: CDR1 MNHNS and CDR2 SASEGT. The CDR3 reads CASSGSMGRRVPEAFF. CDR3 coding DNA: TGTGCCAGCAGCGGGAGTATGGGACGTCGAGTGCCAGAAGCTTTCTTT.

CDR3 bases: TGTGCCAGCAGTTCTATGGACAGGGGGCTAAGTAATGAAAAACTGTTTTTT. This translates into CASSSMDRGLSNEKLFF. The chain is built from TRBV28 and TRBJ1-4, with 11 positions matching TRBD1. The V gene end was trimmed by 4 bases and the J gene end by 4 bases; junction bases not matched to a gene: 8. Germline CDR1 reads MDHEN; CDR2 reads SYDVKM. The CDR3 consists of 17 residues.

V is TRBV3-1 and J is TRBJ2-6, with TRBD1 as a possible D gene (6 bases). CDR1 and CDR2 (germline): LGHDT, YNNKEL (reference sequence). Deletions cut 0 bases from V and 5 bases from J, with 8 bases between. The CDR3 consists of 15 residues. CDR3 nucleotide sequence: TGTGCCAGCAGCCAAGAAGGGGGTTGGGCCAACGTCCTGACTTTC. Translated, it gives CASSQEGGWANVLTF.

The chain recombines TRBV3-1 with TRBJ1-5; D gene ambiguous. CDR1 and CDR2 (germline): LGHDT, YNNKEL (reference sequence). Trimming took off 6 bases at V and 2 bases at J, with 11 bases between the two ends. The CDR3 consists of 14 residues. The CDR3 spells CASRPHVGNQPQHF. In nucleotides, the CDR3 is TGTGCCAGCAGACCACACGTAGGCAATCAGCCCCAGCATTTT. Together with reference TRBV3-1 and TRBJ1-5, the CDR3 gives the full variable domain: DTAVSQTPKYLVTQMGNDKSIKCEQNLGHDTMYWYKQDSKKFLKIMFSYNNKELIINETVPNRFSPKSPDKAHLNLHINSLELGDSAVYFCASRPHVGNQPQHFGDGTRLSIL.

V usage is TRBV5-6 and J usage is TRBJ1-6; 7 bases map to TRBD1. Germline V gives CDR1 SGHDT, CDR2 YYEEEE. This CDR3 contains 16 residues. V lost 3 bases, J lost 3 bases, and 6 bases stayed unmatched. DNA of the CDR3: TGTGCCAGCAGCTATTATCGGGACAGCTATAATTCACCCCTCCACTTT. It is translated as CASSYYRDSYNSPLHF.

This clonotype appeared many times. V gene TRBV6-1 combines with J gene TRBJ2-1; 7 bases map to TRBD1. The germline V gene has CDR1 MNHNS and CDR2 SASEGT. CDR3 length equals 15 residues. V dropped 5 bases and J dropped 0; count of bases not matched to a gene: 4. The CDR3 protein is CASSLQGSSYNEQFF. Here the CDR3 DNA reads TGTGCCAGCAGTTTACAGGGGAGCTCCTACAATGAGCAGTTCTTC.

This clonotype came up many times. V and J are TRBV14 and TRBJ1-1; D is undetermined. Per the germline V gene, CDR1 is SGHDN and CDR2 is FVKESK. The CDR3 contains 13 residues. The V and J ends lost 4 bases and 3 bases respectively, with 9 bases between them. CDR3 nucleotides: TGTGCCAGCAGCCGAGGGAGTTACACTGAAGCTTTCTTT. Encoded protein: CASSRGSYTEAFF.

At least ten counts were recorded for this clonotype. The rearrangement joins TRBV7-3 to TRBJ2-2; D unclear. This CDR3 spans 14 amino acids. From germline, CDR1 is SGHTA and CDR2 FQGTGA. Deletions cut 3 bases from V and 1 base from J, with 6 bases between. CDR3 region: CASSLQQNTGELFF. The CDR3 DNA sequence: TGTGCCAGCAGCTTGCAACAGAACACCGGGGAGCTGTTTTTT.

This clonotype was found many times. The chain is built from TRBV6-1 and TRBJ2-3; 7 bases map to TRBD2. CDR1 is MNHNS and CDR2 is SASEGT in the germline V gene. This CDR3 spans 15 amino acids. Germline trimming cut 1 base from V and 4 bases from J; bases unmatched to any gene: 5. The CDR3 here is CASSEGGGLADTQYF. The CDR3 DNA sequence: TGTGCCAGCAGTGAAGGGGGAGGACTAGCAGATACGCAGTATTTT.

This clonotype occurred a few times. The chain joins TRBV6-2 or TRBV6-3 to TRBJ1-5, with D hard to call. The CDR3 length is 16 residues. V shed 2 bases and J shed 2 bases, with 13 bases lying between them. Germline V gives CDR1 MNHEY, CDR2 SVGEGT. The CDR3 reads CASSYKTQWRNQPQHF. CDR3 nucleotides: TGTGCCAGCAGTTACAAGACCCAGTGGCGCAATCAGCCCCAGCATTTT.

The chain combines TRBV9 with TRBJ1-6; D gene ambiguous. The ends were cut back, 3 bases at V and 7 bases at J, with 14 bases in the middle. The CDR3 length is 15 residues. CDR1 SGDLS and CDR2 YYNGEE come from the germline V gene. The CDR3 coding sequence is TGTGCCAGCAGCGCATGGGTCCCGCGGAATTCACCCCTCCACTTT. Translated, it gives CASSAWVPRNSPLHF.

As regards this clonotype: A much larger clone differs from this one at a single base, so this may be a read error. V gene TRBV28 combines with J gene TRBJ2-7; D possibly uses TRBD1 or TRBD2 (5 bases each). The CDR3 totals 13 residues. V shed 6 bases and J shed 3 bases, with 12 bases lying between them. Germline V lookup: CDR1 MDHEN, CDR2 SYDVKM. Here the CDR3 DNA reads TGTGCCAGCAGGTCCGGGGCACGCTACGAGCAGTACTTC. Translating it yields CASRSGARYEQYF.